This TCR beta chain was sequenced in a study of blood T cell repertoires in COVID-19 (dated by TCRdb to the early 2020s). About the full investigation: Collaborator samples came from the United States, Italy and Spain and covered acute and convalescent phases of COVID-19. The prospective study material was composed of cDNA or gDNA derived from T cells, B-cell-depleted T cells, or PBMCs. Deeply sampled blood TCRbeta repertoires from subjects exposed to, actively infected with, or recovered from COVID-19 were included in the dataset. The repertoires were released in a freely available public database intended as a resource for research on the immune response to SARS-CoV-2. The samples were drawn from two sources: the first 160 participants of the ongoing ImmuneRACE study, and 1,000 to 1,500 subjects contributed by 6 global collaborators. Nearly every sample came with metadata listing a de-identified subject ID, COVID-19 status, age in years and sex. HLA class I and class II types, where available, came from metadata supplied by the sample provider rather than from assay-based typing.

Note on this clone: What antigen it recognizes has not been identified. There are no base qualities to consult, and no much larger clone falls within one base.

General findings and caveats noted by the study authors: The quantity of clinical and demographic metadata differed by source and by participant and was supplied without curation.

Samples from volunteer blood donors who had recovered from COVID-19 were contributed by a second Seattle source. The collaborating institutions used their own protocols to collect whole blood in K2EDTA tubes. Collaborator samples were shipped for TCRbeta analysis as frozen whole blood, isolated PBMCs, or DNA extracted from either sample type. Sequences SGHDN (CDR1) and FVKESK (CDR2) are obtained from the germline V gene. The cysteine opens and the phenylalanine closes a CDR3 of 14 amino acids. Only the CDR3 DNA stays, 42 bases, in frame from base 1. Trimming at the junction amounts to 1 base on V and 5 bases on J, and the germline ends lie 12 bases apart. TCRbeta CDR3 regions were amplified from genomic DNA using the immunoSEQ Assay, a bias-controlled multiplex PCR. Under the source paper's analysis protocol: Within the assay, amplification of reference gene primers was used to estimate how many nucleated cells each sample contained. To quantify the absolute abundance of each unique TCRbeta CDR3 rearrangement, sequence reads were collapsed and filtered. For each sample, productive Simpson clonality was calculated as the square root of Simpson's diversity index over productive rearrangements. Drawn from immuneACCESS, this table holds only the in-frame rearrangements with V and J called that TCRdb kept. Clones are partly lost; checked studies trace under half to an unresolved V gene and leave the rest unexplained. V, J and clone size derive from that table, while D and trimming were established from the DNA sequence. The sample profile shows about 240,000 clones; roughly 87% of them were found once. 6% to 9% of the sample is taken by the ten largest.

This receptor was obtained from a man in his fifties or sixties who had recovered from COVID-19. The receptor chain draws on TRBV14 and TRBJ2-7; the D gene assignment is ambiguous. Sample: peripheral blood. The sequenced DNA is TGTGCCAGCAGCCAAGGATTCATCAGTAACGAGCAGTACTTC. Its protein is CASSQGFISNEQYF.